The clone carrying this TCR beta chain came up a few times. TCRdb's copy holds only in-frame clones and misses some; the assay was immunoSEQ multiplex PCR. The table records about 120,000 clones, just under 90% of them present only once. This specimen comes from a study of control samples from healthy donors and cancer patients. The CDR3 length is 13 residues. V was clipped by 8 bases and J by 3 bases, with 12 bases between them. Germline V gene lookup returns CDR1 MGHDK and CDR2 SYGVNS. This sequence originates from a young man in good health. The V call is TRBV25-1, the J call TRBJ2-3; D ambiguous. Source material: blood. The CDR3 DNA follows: TGTGCCAGCTCGAGTAGTTTTACAGATACGCAGTATTTT. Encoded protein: CASSSSFTDTQYF.